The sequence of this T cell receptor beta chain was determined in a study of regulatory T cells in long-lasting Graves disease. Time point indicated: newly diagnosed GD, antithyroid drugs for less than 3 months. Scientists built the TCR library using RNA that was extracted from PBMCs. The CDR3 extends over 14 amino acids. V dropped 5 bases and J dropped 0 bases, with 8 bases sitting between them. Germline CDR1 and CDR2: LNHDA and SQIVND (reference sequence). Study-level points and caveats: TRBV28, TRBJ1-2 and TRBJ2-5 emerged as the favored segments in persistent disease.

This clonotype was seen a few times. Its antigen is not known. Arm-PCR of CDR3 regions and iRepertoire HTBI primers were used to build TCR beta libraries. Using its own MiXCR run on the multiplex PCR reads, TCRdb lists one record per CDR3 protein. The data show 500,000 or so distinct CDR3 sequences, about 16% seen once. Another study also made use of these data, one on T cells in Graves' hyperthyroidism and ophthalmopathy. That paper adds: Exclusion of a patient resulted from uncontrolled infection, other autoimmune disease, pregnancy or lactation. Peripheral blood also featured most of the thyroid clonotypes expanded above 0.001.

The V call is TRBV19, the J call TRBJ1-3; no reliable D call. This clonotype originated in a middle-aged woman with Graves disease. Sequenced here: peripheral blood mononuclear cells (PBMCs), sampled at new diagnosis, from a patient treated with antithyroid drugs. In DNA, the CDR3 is TGTGCCAGTAGTGGACTGATCTCTGGAAACACCATATATTTT. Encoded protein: CASSGLISGNTIYF.